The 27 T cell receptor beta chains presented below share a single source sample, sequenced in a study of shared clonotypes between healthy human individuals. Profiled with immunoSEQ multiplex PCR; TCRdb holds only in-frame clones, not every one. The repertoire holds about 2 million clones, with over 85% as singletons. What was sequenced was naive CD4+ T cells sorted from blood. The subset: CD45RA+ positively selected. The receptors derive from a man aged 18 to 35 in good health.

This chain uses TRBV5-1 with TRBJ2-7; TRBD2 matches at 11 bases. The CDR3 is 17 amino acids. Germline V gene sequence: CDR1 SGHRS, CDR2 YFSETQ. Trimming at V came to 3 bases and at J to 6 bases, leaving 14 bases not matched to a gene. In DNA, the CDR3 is TGCGCCAGCAGCTCCGGCCGTAGCGGGAGGGTAACCCCCGAGCAGTACTTC. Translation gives CASSSGRSGRVTPEQYF.

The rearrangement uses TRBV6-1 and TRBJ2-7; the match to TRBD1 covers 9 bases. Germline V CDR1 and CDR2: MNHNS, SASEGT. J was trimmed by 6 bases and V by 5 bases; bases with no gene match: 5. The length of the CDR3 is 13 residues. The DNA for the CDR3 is TGTGCCAGCAGTTGGGACAGGGATTTCGAGCAGTACTTC. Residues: CASSWDRDFEQYF.

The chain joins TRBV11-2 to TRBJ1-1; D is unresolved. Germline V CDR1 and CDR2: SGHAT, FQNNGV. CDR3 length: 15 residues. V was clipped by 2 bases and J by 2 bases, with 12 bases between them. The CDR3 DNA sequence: TGTGCCAGCAGCTTAAGTGCAGGCCTAAACACTGAAGCTTTCTTT. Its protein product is CASSLSAGLNTEAFF.

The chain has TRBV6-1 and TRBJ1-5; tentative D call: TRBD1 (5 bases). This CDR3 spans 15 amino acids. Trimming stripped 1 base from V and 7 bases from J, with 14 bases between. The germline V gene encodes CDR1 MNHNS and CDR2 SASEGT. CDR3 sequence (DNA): TGTGCCAGCAGTGAAGGGTGGCAGGGCGGGCAGCCCCAGCATTTT. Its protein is CASSEGWQGGQPQHF.

The CDR3 DNA sequence: TGTGCCAGCAGTGGATGGAATCAGGAGTACTTC. Protein: CASSGWNQEYF. The gene calls are TRBV6-5 and TRBJ2-7; no firm D call. Trimming left V 5 bases short and J 11 bases short, with 13 bases between. The CDR3 consists of 11 residues. Germline assignment: CDR1 MNHEY and CDR2 SVGAGI.

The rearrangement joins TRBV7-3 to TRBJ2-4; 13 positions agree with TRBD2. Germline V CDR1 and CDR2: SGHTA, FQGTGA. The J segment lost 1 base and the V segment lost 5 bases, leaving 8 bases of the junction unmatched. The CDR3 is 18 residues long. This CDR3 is CASSLGLAGAGAKNIQYF. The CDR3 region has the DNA TGTGCCAGCAGCCTCGGACTAGCGGGGGCCGGGGCCAAAAACATTCAGTACTTC.

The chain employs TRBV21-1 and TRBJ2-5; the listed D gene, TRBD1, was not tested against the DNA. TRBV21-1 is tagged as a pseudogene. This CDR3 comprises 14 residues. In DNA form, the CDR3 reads TGTGCCAGCGGGACATGGAACTTCCAAGAGACCCAGTACTTC. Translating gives CASGTWNFQETQYF.

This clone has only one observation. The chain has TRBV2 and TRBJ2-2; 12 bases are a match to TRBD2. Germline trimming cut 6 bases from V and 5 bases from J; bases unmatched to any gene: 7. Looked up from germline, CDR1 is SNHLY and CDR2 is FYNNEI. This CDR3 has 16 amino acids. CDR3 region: CASSGLAGRGTGELFF. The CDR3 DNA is TGTGCCAGCAGCGGACTAGCGGGAAGGGGGACCGGGGAGCTGTTTTTT.

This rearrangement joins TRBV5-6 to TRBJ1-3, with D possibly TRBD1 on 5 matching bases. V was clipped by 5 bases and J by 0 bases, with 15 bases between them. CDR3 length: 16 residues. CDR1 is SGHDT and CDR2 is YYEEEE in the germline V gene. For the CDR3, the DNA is TGTGCCAGCAGTTTGCGGGGCCTACTCTCTGGAAACACCATATATTTT. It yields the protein CASSLRGLLSGNTIYF.

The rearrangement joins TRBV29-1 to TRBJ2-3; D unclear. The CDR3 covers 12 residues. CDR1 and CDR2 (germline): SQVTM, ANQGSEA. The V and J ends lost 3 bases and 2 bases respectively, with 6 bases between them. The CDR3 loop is CSVDPNTDTQYF. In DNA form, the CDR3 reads TGCAGCGTTGATCCCAACACAGATACGCAGTATTTT.

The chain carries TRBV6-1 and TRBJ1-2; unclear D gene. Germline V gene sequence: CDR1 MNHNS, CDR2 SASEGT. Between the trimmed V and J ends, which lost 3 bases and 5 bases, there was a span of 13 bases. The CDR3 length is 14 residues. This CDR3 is CASSDDTTIYGYTF. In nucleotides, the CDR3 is TGTGCCAGCAGTGATGACACCACAATATATGGCTACACCTTC.

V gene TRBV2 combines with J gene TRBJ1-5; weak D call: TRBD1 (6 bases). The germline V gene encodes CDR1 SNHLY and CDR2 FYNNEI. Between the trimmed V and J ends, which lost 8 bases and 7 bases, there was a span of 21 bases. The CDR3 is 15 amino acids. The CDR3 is CASGRAQGGLQPQHF. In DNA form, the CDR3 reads TGTGCCAGCGGGCGGGCACAGGGAGGTTTGCAGCCCCAGCATTTT. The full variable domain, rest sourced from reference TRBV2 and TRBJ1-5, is EPEVTQTPSHQVTQMGQEVILRCVPISNHLYFYWYRQILGQKVEFLVSFYNNEISEKSEIFDDQFSVERPDGSNFTLKIRSTKLEDSAMYFCASGRAQGGLQPQHFGDGTRLSIL.

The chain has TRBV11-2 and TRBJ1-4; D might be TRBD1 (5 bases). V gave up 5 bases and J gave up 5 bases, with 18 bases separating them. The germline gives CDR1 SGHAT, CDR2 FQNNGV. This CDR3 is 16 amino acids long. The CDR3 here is CASSRAVQGWNEKLFF. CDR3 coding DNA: TGTGCCAGCAGCCGAGCCGTCCAGGGCTGGAATGAAAAACTGTTTTTT.

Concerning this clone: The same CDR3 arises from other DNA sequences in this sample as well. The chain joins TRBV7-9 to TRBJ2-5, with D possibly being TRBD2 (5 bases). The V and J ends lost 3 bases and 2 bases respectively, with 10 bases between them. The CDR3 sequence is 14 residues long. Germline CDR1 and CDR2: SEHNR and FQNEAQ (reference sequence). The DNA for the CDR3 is TGTGCCAGCAGCTTTAGCGTCCTTCAAGAGACCCAGTACTTC. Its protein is CASSFSVLQETQYF.

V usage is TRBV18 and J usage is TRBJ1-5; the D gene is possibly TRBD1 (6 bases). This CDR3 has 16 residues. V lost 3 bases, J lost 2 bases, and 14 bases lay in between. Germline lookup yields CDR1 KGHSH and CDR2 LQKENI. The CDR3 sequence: CASSPPGGAGNQPQHF. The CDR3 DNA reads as TGTGCCAGCTCACCCCCCGGGGGCGCGGGCAATCAGCCCCAGCATTTT.

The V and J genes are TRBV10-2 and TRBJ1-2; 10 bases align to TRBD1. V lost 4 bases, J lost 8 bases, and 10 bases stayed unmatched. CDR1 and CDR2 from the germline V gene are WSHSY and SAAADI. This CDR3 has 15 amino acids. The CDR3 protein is CASSVTRQGAKGYTF. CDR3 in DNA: TGCGCCAGCAGTGTGACCCGACAGGGGGCAAAGGGCTACACCTTC.

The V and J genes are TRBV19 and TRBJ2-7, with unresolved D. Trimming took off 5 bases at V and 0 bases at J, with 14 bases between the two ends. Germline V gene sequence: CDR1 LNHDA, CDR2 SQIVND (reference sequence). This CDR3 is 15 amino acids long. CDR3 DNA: TGTGCCAGTAGTGTGGCCGGGCCCTACTCCTACGAGCAGTACTTC. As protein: CASSVAGPYSYEQYF.

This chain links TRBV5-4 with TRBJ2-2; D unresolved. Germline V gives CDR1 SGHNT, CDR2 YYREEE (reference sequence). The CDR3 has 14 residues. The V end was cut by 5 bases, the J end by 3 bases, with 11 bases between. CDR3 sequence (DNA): TGTGCCAGCAGTTCCGTCACGGACACCGGGGAGCTGTTTTTT. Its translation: CASSSVTDTGELFF.

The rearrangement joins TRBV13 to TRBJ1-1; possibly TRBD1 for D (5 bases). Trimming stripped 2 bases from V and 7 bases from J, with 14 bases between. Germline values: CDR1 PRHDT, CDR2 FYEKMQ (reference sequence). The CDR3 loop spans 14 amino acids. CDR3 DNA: TGTGCCAGCAGCTTAATAGGGGACCTCTTTGAAGCTTTCTTT. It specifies CASSLIGDLFEAFF.

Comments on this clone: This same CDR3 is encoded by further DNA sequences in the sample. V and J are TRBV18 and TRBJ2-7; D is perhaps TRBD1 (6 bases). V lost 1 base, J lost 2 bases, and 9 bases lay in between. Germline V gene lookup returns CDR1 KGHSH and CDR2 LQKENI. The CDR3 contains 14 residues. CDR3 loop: CASSPQQGAYEQYF. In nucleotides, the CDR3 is TGTGCCAGCTCACCACAACAGGGAGCCTACGAGCAGTACTTC.

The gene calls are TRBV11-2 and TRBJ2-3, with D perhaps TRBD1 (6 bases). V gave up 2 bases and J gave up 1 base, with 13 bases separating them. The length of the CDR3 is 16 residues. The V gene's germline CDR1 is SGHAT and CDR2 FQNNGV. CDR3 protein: CASSLTGGKGTDTQYF. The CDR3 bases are TGTGCCAGCAGCTTAACTGGGGGCAAGGGCACAGATACGCAGTATTTT.

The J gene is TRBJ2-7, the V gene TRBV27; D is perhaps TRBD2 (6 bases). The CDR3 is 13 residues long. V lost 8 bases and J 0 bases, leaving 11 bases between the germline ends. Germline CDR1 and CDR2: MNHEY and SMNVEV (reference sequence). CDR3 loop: CASSGGVSYEQYF. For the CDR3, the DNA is TGTGCCAGCTCCGGAGGGGTCTCCTACGAGCAGTACTTC.

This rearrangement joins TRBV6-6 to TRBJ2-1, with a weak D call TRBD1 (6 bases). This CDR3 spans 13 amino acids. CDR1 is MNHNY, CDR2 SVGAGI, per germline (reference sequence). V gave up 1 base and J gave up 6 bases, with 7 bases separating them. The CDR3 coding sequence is TGTGCCAGCAGTTACTTGGACAGCAATGAGCAGTTCTTC. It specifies CASSYLDSNEQFF.

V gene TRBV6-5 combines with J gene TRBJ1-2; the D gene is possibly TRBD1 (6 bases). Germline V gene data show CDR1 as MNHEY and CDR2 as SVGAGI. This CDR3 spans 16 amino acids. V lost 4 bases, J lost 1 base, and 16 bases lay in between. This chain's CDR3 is CASSSEDSRRNYGYTF. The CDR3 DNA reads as TGTGCCAGCAGTTCCGAGGACAGTCGGCGTAACTATGGCTACACCTTC.

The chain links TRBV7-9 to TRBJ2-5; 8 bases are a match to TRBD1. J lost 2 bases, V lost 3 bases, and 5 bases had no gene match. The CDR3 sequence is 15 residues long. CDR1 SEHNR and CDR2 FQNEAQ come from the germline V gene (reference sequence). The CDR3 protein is CASSFFGTGQETQYF. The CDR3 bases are TGTGCCAGCAGCTTTTTCGGGACAGGTCAAGAGACCCAGTACTTC.

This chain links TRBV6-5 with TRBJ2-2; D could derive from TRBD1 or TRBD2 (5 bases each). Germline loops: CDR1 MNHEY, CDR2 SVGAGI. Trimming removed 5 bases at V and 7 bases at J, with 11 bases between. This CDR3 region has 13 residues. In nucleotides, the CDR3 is TGTGCCAGCAGTAGGGGCGAGGGCGGGGAGCTGTTTTTT. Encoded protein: CASSRGEGGELFF.

The CDR3 DNA sequence: TGTGCCAGCAGCGTAGCATTGGAGACTAGCGGGAGCGAGAAAAACAATGAGCAGTTCTTC. Translated, it gives CASSVALETSGSEKNNEQFF. The chain carries TRBV9 and TRBJ2-1, with 12 bases that match TRBD2. CDR3 length equals 20 residues. Germline V gene sequence: CDR1 SGDLS, CDR2 YYNGEE. V trimming: 0 bases; J trimming: 5 bases; junction bases outside the gene matches: 15.